The 28 T cell receptor beta chains presented below share a single source sample, sequenced in a study of CD8 T cells in ankylosing spondylitis. A single record per CDR3 protein comes from TCRdb applying MiXCR to the 5' RACE reads. The sample lists fewer than 550,000 distinct CDR3 sequences; about 5.2% were seen once. These receptors lack a known antigen. Overall study results and limits: Characteristic of ankylosing spondylitis blood, it appeared, was a TCR beta motif comprising fewer than 10 highly homologous variants.

The sequenced sample consisted of blood, either unsorted or a sorted T cell fraction (not recorded which). The receptors originated from a male donor with ankylosing spondylitis.

This clonotype was seen many times. V gene TRBV27 combines with J gene TRBJ2-7; D gene uncertain. Germline V gives CDR1 MNHEY, CDR2 SMNVEV (reference sequence). Between the trimmed V and J ends, which lost 0 bases and 2 bases, there was a span of 8 bases. The CDR3 sequence is 14 residues long. CDR3 DNA: TGTGCCAGCAGTTTATCCGGGTGGGCCTACGAGCAGTACTTC. Translated: CASSLSGWAYEQYF.

The V call is TRBV10-2, the J call TRBJ2-1, with D possibly matching TRBD2 (6 bases). The CDR3 totals 15 residues. The ends were cut back, 2 bases at V and 3 bases at J, with 11 bases in the middle. Per the germline V gene, CDR1 is WSHSY and CDR2 is SAAADI. In DNA, the CDR3 is TGCGCCAGCAGTGAGCCAAGGCGGGGCTACAATGAGCAGTTCTTC. It yields the protein CASSEPRRGYNEQFF.

This clonotype has at least ten counts. V and J are TRBV20-1 and TRBJ2-1; 12 nucleotides line up with TRBD2. The CDR3 runs to 14 residues. Germline V gene data show CDR1 as DFQATT and CDR2 as SNEGSKA (reference sequence). The CDR3: CIAGGLAGYNEQFF. The CDR3 DNA sequence: TGCATTGCGGGGGGACTAGCGGGCTACAATGAGCAGTTCTTC.

This clonotype has ten or more counts. The gene calls are TRBV28 and TRBJ2-4; possibly TRBD2 for D (6 bases). This CDR3 region has 15 residues. The germline gives CDR1 MDHEN, CDR2 SYDVKM. V gave up 6 bases and J gave up 0 bases, with 12 bases separating them. CDR3 residues: CASRFGGTAKNIQYF. Written as DNA, the CDR3 is TGTGCCAGCAGATTCGGCGGGACAGCCAAAAACATTCAGTACTTC. Using reference TRBV28 and TRBJ2-4 for the parts outside the CDR3, the full variable domain is DVKVTQSSRYLVKRTGEKVFLECVQDMDHENMFWYRQDPGLGLRLIYFSYDVKMKEKGDIPEGYSVSREKKERFSLILESASTNQTSMYLCASRFGGTAKNIQYFGAGTRLSVL.

This sequence joins TRBV5-1 and TRBJ2-5; D is possibly TRBD1 (5 bases). Trimming stripped 0 bases from V and 5 bases from J, with 11 bases between. This CDR3 is 14 amino acids long. The germline gives CDR1 SGHRS, CDR2 YFSETQ. CDR3 in DNA: TGCGCCAGCAGCTTGGAGGGGTTGACGGAGACCCAGTACTTC. Amino acids: CASSLEGLTETQYF.

This clonotype has ten or more counts. The chain carries TRBV28 and TRBJ1-1, with unresolved D. V was clipped by 3 bases and J by 1 base, with 9 bases between them. Germline-derived CDR1 and CDR2 are MDHEN and SYDVKM. The CDR3 length is 14 residues. CDR3 nucleotides: TGTGCCAGCAGTTTTGCGGAACGGAACACTGAAGCTTTCTTT. Protein product: CASSFAERNTEAFF.

At least ten counts were recorded for this clonotype. The rearrangement links TRBV4-3 to TRBJ1-6; D is unclear. Trimming shortened V by 1 base and J by 8 bases, and 12 bases separated the two germline ends. Germline V lookup: CDR1 LGHNA, CDR2 YSLEER. The CDR3 length is 15 residues. The CDR3 is CASSQVETGYSPLHF. In DNA, the CDR3 is TGCGCCAGCAGCCAAGTCGAGACGGGTTATTCACCCCTCCACTTT.

This clonotype was counted ten times or more. The chain recombines TRBV20-1 with TRBJ1-5, with D hard to call. Germline loops: CDR1 DFQATT, CDR2 SNEGSKA (reference sequence). The CDR3 extends over 12 amino acids. The germline V and J ends were trimmed by 3 bases and 2 bases, with 5 bases remaining between them. CDR3 bases: TGCAGTGCTAGTACCGGCAATCAGCCCCAGCATTTT. Encoded protein: CSASTGNQPQHF.

The chain carries TRBV6-2 or TRBV6-3 and TRBJ2-6, with no clear D. CDR1 is MNHEY, CDR2 SVGEGT, per germline. The CDR3 covers 16 residues. With 6 bases removed from V and 0 bases from J, the gap between germline ends came to 12 bases. The CDR3 reads CASRSRAASGANVLTF. The CDR3 DNA reads TGTGCCAGCAGATCCCGGGCCGCCTCTGGGGCCAACGTCCTGACTTTC.

Worth noting for this clonotype: It may be a read error: a sequence one base away is much more abundant. This chain connects TRBV20-1 to TRBJ2-5; the D call may be TRBD1 or TRBD2 (6 bases each). The CDR3 runs to 16 residues. Germline V gene data show CDR1 as DFQATT and CDR2 as SNEGSKA (reference sequence). The chain's CDR3 is CCAPPRGGTYQETQYF. CDR3 bases: TGCTGTGCCCCGCCCCGAGGGGGGACCTATCAAGAGACCCAGTACTTC.

This clonotype turned up a few times. The chain has TRBV7-9 and TRBJ2-1; D remains unclear. V was clipped by 4 bases and J by 8 bases, with 12 bases between them. Germline V gene lookup returns CDR1 SEHNR and CDR2 FQNEAQ (reference sequence). The CDR3 totals 13 residues. CDR3 sequence: CASSSLIFYEQFF. As DNA, the CDR3 is TGTGCCAGCAGCTCACTAATATTCTATGAGCAGTTCTTC.

This clonotype has at least ten counts. V is TRBV5-1 and J is TRBJ1-4, with TRBD1 identical over 8 bases. V shed 4 bases, J shed 7 bases, and the junction held 3 bases outside the gene matches. Per germline, CDR1 SGHRS and CDR2 YFSETQ. This CDR3 region has 13 residues. For the CDR3, the DNA is TGCGCCAGCAGCCGGGACAGGTCTGAAAAACTGTTTTTT. Translation: CASSRDRSEKLFF.

The chain combines TRBV29-1 with TRBJ2-5, with D possibly being TRBD1 (7 bases). This CDR3 is built from 15 residues. CDR1 and CDR2 (germline): SQVTM, ANQGSEA. The V end lost 2 bases, the J end lost 7 bases, and 20 bases lay between the germline ends. Here the CDR3 reads CSVENDREDWWTQYF. CDR3 in DNA: TGCAGCGTTGAAAACGACAGGGAGGACTGGTGGACCCAGTACTTC.

This clonotype appeared many times. The chain links TRBV20-1 to TRBJ2-7, with D uncertain. CDR1 and CDR2 from the germline V gene are DFQATT and SNEGSKA (reference sequence). Trimming took off 0 bases at V and 1 base at J, with 10 bases between the two ends. The CDR3 covers 14 residues. CDR3: CSARDWPRSYEQYF. The CDR3 nucleotides are TGCAGTGCTAGAGACTGGCCAAGGTCCTACGAGCAGTACTTC.

This clonotype was seen only a few times. The CDR3 region is CASSLARGMAPMDTEAFF. In DNA, the CDR3 is TGCGCCAGCAGCTTGGCTCGGGGTATGGCTCCCATGGACACTGAAGCTTTCTTT. The rearrangement joins TRBV5-1 to TRBJ1-1; D is unclear. The CDR3 is made up of 18 amino acids. The germline gives CDR1 SGHRS, CDR2 YFSETQ. Trimming shortened V by 0 bases and J by 3 bases, and 21 bases separated the two germline ends.

The chain carries TRBV5-1 and TRBJ2-7; 7 bases map to TRBD1. J was trimmed by 8 bases and V by 3 bases; bases with no gene match: 5. The CDR3 sequence is 12 residues long. In germline, CDR1 is SGHRS, CDR2 YFSETQ. CDR3 protein: CASSSTGNKQYF. In DNA form, the CDR3 reads TGCGCCAGCAGCTCGACAGGGAACAAGCAGTACTTC.

The chain has TRBV6-1 and TRBJ2-5, with 9 positions matching TRBD1. The junction had 4 bases not matched to a gene; V was cut back by 9 bases and J by 2 bases. The germline V gene encodes CDR1 MNHNS and CDR2 SASEGT. CDR3 length equals 13 residues. CDR3 sequence (DNA): TGTGCCAGTGGACAGGGGTGGCAAGAGACCCAGTACTTC. Amino acid sequence: CASGQGWQETQYF.

This clonotype has a handful of counts. The chain is built from TRBV6-2 or TRBV6-3 and TRBJ2-7, with D perhaps matching TRBD1 or TRBD2 (5 bases each). Per germline, CDR1 MNHEY and CDR2 SVGEGT. The V gene lost 0 bases and the J gene lost 5 bases, with 14 bases spanning the gap. This CDR3 contains 15 residues. In DNA, the CDR3 is TGTGCCAGCAGTTACTCGAGGGGCGACCTCCACGAGCAGTACTTC. Translated: CASSYSRGDLHEQYF.

This clonotype has a count of ten or more. This rearrangement joins TRBV4-2 to TRBJ2-5; 7 bases agree with TRBD1. Germline values: CDR1 LGHNA, CDR2 YNFKEQ. The length of the CDR3 is 14 residues. Trimming removed 4 bases from V and 4 bases from J; junction bases left unmatched: 6. The CDR3 nucleotides are TGTGCCAGCAGCCCAAACAGGGGTGGAGAGACCCAGTACTTC. Translated, it gives CASSPNRGGETQYF.

This clonotype was seen many times. This chain joins TRBV5-6 and TRBJ1-1, with D possibly being TRBD1 (6 bases). The ends were cut back, 1 base at V and 0 bases at J, with 7 bases in the middle. The CDR3 spans 14 residues. Per germline, CDR1 SGHDT and CDR2 YYEEEE. DNA for the CDR3: TGTGCCAGCAGCTTGAGACAGGTGAACACTGAAGCTTTCTTT. This gives the protein CASSLRQVNTEAFF.

V gene TRBV2 combines with J gene TRBJ2-7; D gene ambiguous. Trimming left V 1 base short and J 2 bases short, with 9 bases between. Looked up from germline, CDR1 is SNHLY and CDR2 is FYNNEI. This CDR3 has 14 amino acids. The CDR3 DNA reads TGTGCCAGCAGTGAAGAGGTAGGGCCCTACGAGCAGTACTTC. Translation: CASSEEVGPYEQYF.

Many counts were recorded for this clonotype. The chain uses TRBV12-3 or TRBV12-4 and TRBJ1-5; D is perhaps TRBD1 (5 bases). V was cut by 3 bases and J by 5 bases, with 14 bases left in between. The CDR3 is 15 amino acids. The chain's CDR3 is CASSFGGDVYQPQHF. CDR3 DNA: TGTGCCAGCAGTTTCGGGGGGGACGTATATCAGCCCCAGCATTTT.

This clonotype was seen at least ten times. The V call is TRBV18, the J call TRBJ2-1; 9 bases fit TRBD1. The CDR3 consists of 15 residues. The V segment lost 8 bases and the J segment 5 bases; nucleotides outside the gene matches: 10. Germline CDR1 reads KGHSH; CDR2 reads LQKENI. In DNA, the CDR3 is TGTGCCAGCGTGGCCGGGACAGGGATTGACAATGAGCAGTTCTTC. Amino acid sequence: CASVAGTGIDNEQFF.

In this sample, this clonotype turned up many times. V gene TRBV29-1 combines with J gene TRBJ1-1, with D unclear. This CDR3 is 13 amino acids long. From germline, CDR1 is SQVTM and CDR2 ANQGSEA. V lost 2 bases and J 6 bases, leaving 13 bases between the germline ends. Here the CDR3 DNA reads TGCAGCGTTGAATCTAATCGCGGTTCTGAAGCTTTCTTT. Translating it yields CSVESNRGSEAFF.

This clonotype was counted many times. The chain has TRBV20-1 and TRBJ1-1, with D hard to call. CDR1 and CDR2 (germline): DFQATT, SNEGSKA (reference sequence). V was clipped by 1 base and J by 7 bases, with 16 bases between them. The CDR3 spans 14 residues. This CDR3 reads CSARARTGRNEAFF. CDR3 coding DNA: TGCAGTGCTAGAGCCCGGACCGGGAGGAATGAAGCTTTCTTT.

Only a few counts were recorded for this clonotype. The CDR3 DNA is TGTGCCATCAGCCGAGGACTAGCGGGAGCAATGGGCAATGAGCAGTTCTTC. Its translation: CAISRGLAGAMGNEQFF. The chain joins TRBV10-3 to TRBJ2-1; 13 bases are a match to TRBD2. The CDR3 extends over 17 amino acids. The V segment lost 6 bases and the J segment 6 bases; nucleotides outside the gene matches: 11. Germline V gene sequence: CDR1 ENHRY, CDR2 SYGVKD.

This clonotype was recorded at least ten times. This CDR3 reads CASSLAAGAWYEQYF. The CDR3 DNA sequence: TGCGCCAGCAGCTTGGCGGCGGGAGCGTGGTACGAGCAGTACTTC. The chain is built from TRBV5-1 and TRBJ2-7, with 7 nucleotides matching TRBD2. V was pared by 0 bases and J by 4 bases, with 7 bases of the junction left unmatched. Germline-derived CDR1 and CDR2 are SGHRS and YFSETQ. The CDR3 extends over 15 amino acids. The full variable domain, with the rest looked up from reference TRBV5-1 and TRBJ2-7, is KAGVTQTPRYLIKTRGQQVTLSCSPISGHRSVSWYQQTPGQGLQFLFEYFSETQRNKGNFPGRFSGRQFSNSRSEMNVSTLELGDSALYLCASSLAAGAWYEQYFGPGTRLTVT.

This rearrangement joins TRBV5-1 to TRBJ2-2, with D perhaps TRBD2 (5 bases). This CDR3 is built from 13 residues. CDR1 is SGHRS, CDR2 YFSETQ, per germline. The V end was cut by 3 bases, the J end by 3 bases, with 6 bases between. DNA of the CDR3: TGCGCCAGCAGCTGGGAGTACACCGGGGAGCTGTTTTTT. This sequence encodes CASSWEYTGELFF. The complete variable domain, with remaining parts taken from reference TRBV5-1 and TRBJ2-2, reads KAGVTQTPRYLIKTRGQQVTLSCSPISGHRSVSWYQQTPGQGLQFLFEYFSETQRNKGNFPGRFSGRQFSNSRSEMNVSTLELGDSALYLCASSWEYTGELFFGEGSRLTVL.